What follows are 10 T cell receptor beta chains derived from one specimen sequenced in a study of T cells in women clearing cervical HPV infection. The protocol was immunoSEQ multiplex PCR, while the TCRdb copy is restricted to in-frame clones and leaves out a portion. The sample totals around 39,000 clones. Sequencing was done on a sample of blood buffy coat. The receptors were sampled from a woman between 18 and 75 years old with a cervical HPV16 infection that either progressed to CIN3+ or cleared (not recorded which).

As concerns this clone: The read terminates 3 residues before the CDR3 end, so the remaining end is supplied by the germline J gene. The genes are TRBV5-5 and TRBJ1-1; D unresolved. Germline CDR1 and CDR2: SGHKS and YYEKEE (reference sequence). The CDR3 is 14 residues long. The ends were cut back, 0 bases at V and 1 base at J, with 7 bases in the middle. The chain's CDR3 is CASSLVAGNTEAFF. The sequenced CDR3 bases are TGTGCCAGCAGCTTGGTGGCAGGGAACACTGAA.

For this clone: The read halts 3 residues ahead of the CDR3 end, with the missing end drawn from the germline J gene. This sequence joins TRBV19 and TRBJ2-6; 7 nucleotides line up with TRBD1. Germline CDR1 LNHDA, CDR2 SQIVND (reference sequence). V lost 10 bases and J lost 0; bases outside the gene matches: 6. The CDR3 sequence is 15 residues long. CDR3 DNA, as far as it was read: TGTGCCACTCGACAGGGCAACTCTGGGGCCAACGTC. Its protein product is CATRQGNSGANV. The full CDR3 reads CATRQGNSGANVLTF.

Notes on this clone: The read terminates 3 residues ahead of where the CDR3 ends, so the germline J gene completes it. V and J are TRBV12-3 or TRBV12-4 and TRBJ2-7; TRBD1 is a possible D gene (6 bases). CDR3 length: 15 amino acids. The ends were cut back, 6 bases at V and 2 bases at J, with 17 bases in the middle. The CDR3 sequence: CASSYNTGSPYEQYF. The sequenced CDR3 bases are TGTGCCAGCAGCTACAACACAGGGTCTCCCTACGAG.

Note on this clone: The read stops 3 residues short of the end of the CDR3; the missing end is completed from the germline J gene. The gene calls are TRBV20-1 and TRBJ2-2; D uncertain. Trimming cost V 3 bases and J 5 bases, with 16 bases left between them. The CDR3 runs 15 residues. Germline-derived CDR1 and CDR2 are DFQATT and SNEGSKA (reference sequence). CDR3 sequence: CSASIGSTGTGELFF. The DNA read from the CDR3 is TGCAGTGCTAGTATCGGGTCGACGGGTACCGGGGAG.

Comments on this clone: Read coverage stops 3 residues before the CDR3 terminus; the germline J gene supplies the remainder. The chain is built from TRBV7-3 and TRBJ2-3, with 7 bases that match TRBD2. The CDR3 covers 16 residues. Germline CDR1 SGHTA, CDR2 FQGTGA. Germline trimming cut 3 bases from V and 6 bases from J; bases unmatched to any gene: 12. The CDR3 loop reads CASSLGGGGVFDTQYF. The CDR3 DNA, read in part, is TGTGCCAGCAGCTTGGGCGGGGGAGGGGTTTTCGATACG.

With respect to this clone: The read ends 3 residues before the CDR3 terminus; that terminus is restored from the germline J gene. The rearrangement links TRBV29-1 to TRBJ1-1; tentatively, D is TRBD1 (5 bases). Looked up from germline, CDR1 is SQVTM and CDR2 is ANQGSEA. Trimming left V 7 bases short and J 6 bases short, with 12 bases between. The CDR3 extends over 11 amino acids. The CDR3 bases that were read are TGCAGCGGGATCGAGGGGTCTGAA. It codes for CSGIEGSE. The complete CDR3 reads CSGIEGSEAFF.

Of note for this clone: The missing CDR3 end, 3 residues past where the read stops, is filled in from the germline J gene. The V call is TRBV20-1, the J call TRBJ2-2; D unclear. Germline V gives CDR1 DFQATT, CDR2 SNEGSKA (reference sequence). The CDR3 is made up of 15 amino acids. Trimming took 1 base from V and 1 from J, leaving 10 bases between them. The sequenced part of the CDR3 DNA is TGCAGTGCTAGAGGGCAGGTCCAGAACACCGGGGAG. As protein: CSARGQVQNTGE. The full CDR3 is CSARGQVQNTGELFF.

About this clone: The missing CDR3 end, 3 residues past where the read stops, is filled in from the germline J gene. The V gene is TRBV5-1, the J gene TRBJ2-5; 8 bases line up with TRBD2. The V gene's germline CDR1 is SGHRS and CDR2 YFSETQ. With 5 bases clipped from V and 2 bases from J, the junction kept 5 bases outside the gene matches. This CDR3 spans 14 amino acids. CDR3 loop: CASRVAGSQETQYF. CDR3 DNA (partial): TGCGCCAGCAGGGTAGCGGGGAGTCAAGAGACC.

This clone is medium-sized by frequency. The CDR3 extends 3 residues past the end of the read, so its final part is completed from the germline J gene. The chain combines TRBV6-1 with TRBJ2-7; the D gene is possibly TRBD1 (5 bases). Germline CDR1 reads MNHNS; CDR2 reads SASEGT. The CDR3 is made up of 13 amino acids. V lost 2 bases and J 6 bases, leaving 11 bases between the germline ends. The sequenced CDR3 bases are TGTGCCAGCAGTGAACGGCAGGGTCGCGAG. It specifies CASSERQGRE. The CDR3 as a whole reads CASSERQGREQYF.

A note on this clone: The read finishes 3 residues shy of the CDR3 end, and the germline J gene is used to complete it. V is TRBV6-2 or TRBV6-3 and J is TRBJ1-1; D remains unclear. V was cut by 3 bases and J by 4 bases, with 12 bases left in between. The length of the CDR3 is 14 residues. The V gene's germline CDR1 is MNHEY and CDR2 SVGEGT. CDR3 loop: CASSYSRRSTEAFF. The sequenced CDR3 bases are TGTGCCAGCAGTTATTCCCGGCGGTCCACTGAA.